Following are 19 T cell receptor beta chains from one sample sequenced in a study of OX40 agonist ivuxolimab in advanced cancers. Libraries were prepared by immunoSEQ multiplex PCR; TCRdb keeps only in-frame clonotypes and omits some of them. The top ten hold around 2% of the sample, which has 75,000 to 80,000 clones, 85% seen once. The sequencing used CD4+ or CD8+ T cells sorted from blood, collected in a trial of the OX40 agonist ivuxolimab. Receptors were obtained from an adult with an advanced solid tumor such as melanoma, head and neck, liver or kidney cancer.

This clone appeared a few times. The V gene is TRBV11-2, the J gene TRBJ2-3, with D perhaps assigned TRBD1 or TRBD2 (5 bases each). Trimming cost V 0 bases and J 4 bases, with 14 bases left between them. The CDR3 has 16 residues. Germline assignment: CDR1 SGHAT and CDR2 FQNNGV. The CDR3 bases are TGTGCCAGCAGCTTAGATCGACAAGTGGGGGCAGATACGCAGTATTTT. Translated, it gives CASSLDRQVGADTQYF.

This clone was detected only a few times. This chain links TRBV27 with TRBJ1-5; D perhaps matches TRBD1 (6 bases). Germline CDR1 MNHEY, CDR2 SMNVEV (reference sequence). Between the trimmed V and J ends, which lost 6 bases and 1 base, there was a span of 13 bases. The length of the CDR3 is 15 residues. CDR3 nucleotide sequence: TGTGCCAGCAGCGCCAGGGGTGGGAGCAATCAGCCCCAGCATTTT. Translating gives CASSARGGSNQPQHF.

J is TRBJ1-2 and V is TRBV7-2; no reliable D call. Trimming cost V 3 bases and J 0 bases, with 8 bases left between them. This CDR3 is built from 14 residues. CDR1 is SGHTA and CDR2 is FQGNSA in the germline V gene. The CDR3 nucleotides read TGTGCCAGCAGCTTCGGCGGAGCTAACTATGGCTACACCTTC. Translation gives CASSFGGANYGYTF.

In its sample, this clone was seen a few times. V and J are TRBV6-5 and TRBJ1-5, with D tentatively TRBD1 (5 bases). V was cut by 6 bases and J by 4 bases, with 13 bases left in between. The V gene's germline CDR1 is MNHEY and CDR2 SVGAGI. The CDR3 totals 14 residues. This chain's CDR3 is CASSPRQPNQPQHF. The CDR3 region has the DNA TGTGCCAGCAGCCCACGACAGCCGAATCAGCCCCAGCATTTT.

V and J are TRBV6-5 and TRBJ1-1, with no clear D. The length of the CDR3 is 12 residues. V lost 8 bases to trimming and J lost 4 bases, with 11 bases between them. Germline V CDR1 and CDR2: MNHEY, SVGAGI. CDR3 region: CASYGFPTEAFF. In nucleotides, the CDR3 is TGTGCCAGCTACGGTTTTCCCACTGAAGCTTTCTTT.

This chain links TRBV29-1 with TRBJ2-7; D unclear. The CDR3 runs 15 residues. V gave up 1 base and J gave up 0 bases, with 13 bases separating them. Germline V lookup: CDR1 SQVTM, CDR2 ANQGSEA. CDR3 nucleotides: TGCAGCGTTGAAGTTCAGGACCGGAGCTCCTACGAGCAGTACTTC. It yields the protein CSVEVQDRSSYEQYF.

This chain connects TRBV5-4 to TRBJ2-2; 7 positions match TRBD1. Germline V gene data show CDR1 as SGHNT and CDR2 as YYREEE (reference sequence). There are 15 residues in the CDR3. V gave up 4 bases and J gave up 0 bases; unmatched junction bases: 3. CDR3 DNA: TGTGCCAGCAGCGCCAGGGGGACGAACACCGGGGAGCTGTTTTTT. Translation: CASSARGTNTGELFF. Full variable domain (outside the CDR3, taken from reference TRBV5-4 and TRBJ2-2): ETGVTQSPTHLIKTRGQQVTLRCSSQSGHNTVSWYQQALGQGPQFIFQYYREEENGRGNFPPRFSGLQFPNYSSELNVNALELDDSALYLCASSARGTNTGELFFGEGSRLTVL.

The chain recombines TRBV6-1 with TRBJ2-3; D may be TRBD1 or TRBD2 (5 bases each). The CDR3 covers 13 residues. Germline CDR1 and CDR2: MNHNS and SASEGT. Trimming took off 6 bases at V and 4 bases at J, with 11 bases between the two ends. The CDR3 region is CASRSWGPDTQYF. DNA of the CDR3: TGTGCCAGCAGGTCGTGGGGACCAGATACGCAGTATTTT.

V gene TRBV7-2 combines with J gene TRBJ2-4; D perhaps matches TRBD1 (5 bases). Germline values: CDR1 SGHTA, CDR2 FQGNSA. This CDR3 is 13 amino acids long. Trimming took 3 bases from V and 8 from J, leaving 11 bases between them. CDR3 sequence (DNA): TGTGCCAGCAGCTTTCAACAGGCAGACATTCAGTACTTC. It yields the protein CASSFQQADIQYF.

The CDR3 nucleotides are TGTGCCAGCTCACGCAACCGGGACAATGAGCAGTTCTTC. Encoded protein: CASSRNRDNEQFF. V usage is TRBV18 and J usage is TRBJ2-1; D call uncertain. The CDR3 is 13 amino acids. The ends were cut back, 4 bases at V and 5 bases at J, with 9 bases in the middle. Germline lookup yields CDR1 KGHSH and CDR2 LQKENI.

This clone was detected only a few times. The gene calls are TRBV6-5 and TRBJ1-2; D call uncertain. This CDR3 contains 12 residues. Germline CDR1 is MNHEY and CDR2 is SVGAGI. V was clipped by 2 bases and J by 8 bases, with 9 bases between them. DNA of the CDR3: TGTGCCAGCAGTTACCGTTATGGGGGCTACACCTTC. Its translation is CASSYRYGGYTF.

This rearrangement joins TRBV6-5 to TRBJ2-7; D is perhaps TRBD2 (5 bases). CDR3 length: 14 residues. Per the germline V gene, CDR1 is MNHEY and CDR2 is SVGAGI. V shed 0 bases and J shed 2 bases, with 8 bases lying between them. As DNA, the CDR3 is TGTGCCAGCAGTTACTCGAGCGGCCCCTACGAGCAGTACTTC. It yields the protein CASSYSSGPYEQYF.

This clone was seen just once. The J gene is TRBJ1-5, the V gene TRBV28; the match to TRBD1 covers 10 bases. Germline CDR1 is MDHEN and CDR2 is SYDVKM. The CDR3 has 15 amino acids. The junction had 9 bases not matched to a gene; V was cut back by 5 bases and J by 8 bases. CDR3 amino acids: CASSQTGGAGKPQHF. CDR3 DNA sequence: TGTGCCAGCAGTCAGACAGGGGGCGCGGGGAAGCCCCAGCATTTT.

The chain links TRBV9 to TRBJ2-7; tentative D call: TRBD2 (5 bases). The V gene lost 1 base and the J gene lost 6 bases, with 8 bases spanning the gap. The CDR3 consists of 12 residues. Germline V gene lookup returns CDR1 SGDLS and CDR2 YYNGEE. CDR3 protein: CASSVSGREQYF. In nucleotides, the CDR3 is TGTGCCAGCAGCGTAAGCGGTCGCGAGCAGTACTTC.

In nucleotides, the CDR3 is TGTGCCAGCAGCGACTCCTCCAGTAGGAACACTGAAGCTTTCTTT. It translates to CASSDSSSRNTEAFF. The V call is TRBV7-9, the J call TRBJ1-1; D uncertain. The V and J ends lost 5 bases and 1 base respectively, with 14 bases between them. Per germline, CDR1 SEHNR and CDR2 FQNEAQ (reference sequence). The CDR3 length is 15 residues.

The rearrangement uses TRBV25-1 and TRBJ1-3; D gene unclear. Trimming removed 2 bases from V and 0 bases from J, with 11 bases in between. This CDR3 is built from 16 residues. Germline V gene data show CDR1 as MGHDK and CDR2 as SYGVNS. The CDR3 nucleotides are TGTGCCAGCAGTGAAGATAACACCTTCTCTGGAAACACCATATATTTT. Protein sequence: CASSEDNTFSGNTIYF.

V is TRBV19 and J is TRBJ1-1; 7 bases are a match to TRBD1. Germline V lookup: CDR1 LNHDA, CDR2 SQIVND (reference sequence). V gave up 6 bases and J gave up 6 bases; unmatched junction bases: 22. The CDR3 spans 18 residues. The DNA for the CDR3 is TGTGCCAGTAGAAATTCCGTACGACAGGGAACCTTTCGCCCTGAAGCTTTCTTT. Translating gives CASRNSVRQGTFRPEAFF.

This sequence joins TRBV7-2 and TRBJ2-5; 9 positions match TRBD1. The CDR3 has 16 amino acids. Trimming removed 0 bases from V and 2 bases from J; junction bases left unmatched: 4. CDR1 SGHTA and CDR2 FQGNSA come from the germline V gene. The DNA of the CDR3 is TGTGCCAGCAGCTTAGCGCCGGGACAGGGACAAGAGACCCAGTACTTC. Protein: CASSLAPGQGQETQYF.

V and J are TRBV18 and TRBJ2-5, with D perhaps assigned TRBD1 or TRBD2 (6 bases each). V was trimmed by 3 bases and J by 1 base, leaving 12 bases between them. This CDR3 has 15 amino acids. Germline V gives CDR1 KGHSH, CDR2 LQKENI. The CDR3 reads CASSPTGGTQETQYF. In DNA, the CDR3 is TGTGCCAGCTCACCCACCGGGGGCACCCAAGAGACCCAGTACTTC.